The 22 T cell receptor beta chains presented below share a single source sample, sequenced in a study of T-cell reconstitution after alpha-beta-depleted transplantation in children. Construction of the TCRbeta library involved unique molecular identifiers. TCRdb called the PCR reads again in MiXCR, with one record for every CDR3 protein. The sample shows around 600,000 distinct CDR3 sequences, about 21% of them seen only once. The starting material was PBMCs, mostly from graft donor cells, obtained 360 days after TCRalphabeta/CD19-depleted stem cell transplant. The receptors come from a boy in the first two years of life who had a stem cell transplant for acute myeloid leukemia, so the T cells may come from the graft donor.

The rearrangement uses TRBV3-1 and TRBJ2-7; D gene uncertain. Germline values: CDR1 LGHDT, CDR2 YNNKEL (reference sequence). V was clipped by 4 bases and J by 3 bases, with 22 bases between them. This CDR3 has 17 residues. CDR3 protein: CASSPSLSGGPNYEQYV. In DNA form, the CDR3 reads TGTGCCAGCAGCCCGTCCTTATCCGGCGGACCAAACTACGAGCAGTACGTC.

This chain uses TRBV20-1 with TRBJ1-2; D unresolved. Germline CDR1 reads DFQATT; CDR2 reads SNEGSKA (reference sequence). V lost 3 bases to trimming and J lost 2 bases, with 7 bases between them. The CDR3 is made up of 12 amino acids. In DNA, the CDR3 is TGCAGTGCTAGTACAGACAACTATGGCTACACCTTC. It yields the protein CSASTDNYGYTF.

This clonotype has more than one count but fewer than ten. The V call is TRBV5-1, the J call TRBJ2-1; TRBD2 aligns across 12 bases. The CDR3 runs 16 residues. The germline gives CDR1 SGHRS, CDR2 YFSETQ. V lost 1 base, J lost 5 bases, and 4 bases stayed unmatched. CDR3 nucleotides: TGCGCCAGCAGCTTGAGGACTAGCGGGACTAACAATGAGCAGTTCTTC. Amino acids: CASSLRTSGTNNEQFF.

This clonotype was seen ten or more times. The chain couples TRBV12-3 or TRBV12-4 to TRBJ1-2, with 8 bases matching TRBD1. This CDR3 has 15 residues. Trimming took 6 bases from V and 3 from J; bases not matched to a gene: 9. The CDR3 region is CASRRTGSNHYGYTF. CDR3 DNA sequence: TGTGCCAGCAGGCGGACAGGGTCGAACCACTATGGCTACACCTTC.

This clonotype was seen a few times. The chain couples TRBV20-1 to TRBJ2-1; the match to TRBD2 covers 7 bases. Looked up from germline, CDR1 is DFQATT and CDR2 is SNEGSKA (reference sequence). This CDR3 has 13 residues. V shed 5 bases and J 6 bases; nucleotides not matched to a gene: 7. Written as DNA, the CDR3 is TGCAGTGCTCTGCCAGCTAGCGGCAATGAGCAGTTCTTC. Its protein is CSALPASGNEQFF.

With respect to this clonotype: At one end the junction does not follow the germline gene, possibly because of a read error. The gene calls are TRBV5-1 and TRBJ2-7; D possibly corresponds to TRBD1 (6 bases). Per germline, CDR1 SGHRS and CDR2 YFSETQ. The CDR3 sequence is 14 residues long. The CDR3 bases are TGCGCCAGCAGCGTGACAGGTGGGTTCTACGAGCGGTACTTC. It yields the protein CASSVTGGFYERYF.

J is TRBJ1-3 and V is TRBV11-2, with TRBD1 identical over 7 bases. V lost 5 bases to trimming and J lost 2 bases; unmatched junction nucleotides: 6. The germline V gene encodes CDR1 SGHAT and CDR2 FQNNGV. The CDR3 has 15 residues. Here the CDR3 reads CASSLDRAAGNTIYF. The CDR3 region has the DNA TGTGCCAGCAGCCTCGACAGGGCGGCTGGAAACACCATATATTTT. The full variable domain, completed using reference TRBV11-2 and TRBJ1-3, is EAGVAQSPRYKIIEKRQSVAFWCNPISGHATLYWYQQILGQGPKLLIQFQNNGVVDDSQLPKDRFSAERLKGVDSTLKIQPAKLEDSAVYLCASSLDRAAGNTIYFGEGSWLTVV.

The table lists this clonotype with many counts. The genes are TRBV6-6 and TRBJ2-5; D not resolved. V gave up 7 bases and J gave up 0 bases, with 6 bases separating them. The CDR3 has 12 amino acids. In germline, CDR1 is MNHNY, CDR2 SVGAGI (reference sequence). DNA for the CDR3: TGTGCCAGCAATAAGGACCAAGAGACCCAGTACTTC. It yields the protein CASNKDQETQYF.

This clonotype was seen only a few times. The chain has TRBV20-1 and TRBJ1-3; D ambiguous. The CDR3 runs 13 residues. Germline assignment: CDR1 DFQATT and CDR2 SNEGSKA (reference sequence). V was cut by 1 base and J by 6 bases, with 10 bases left in between. The CDR3 region has the DNA TGCAGTGCTAGAGTGGAGGGAGAAAACACCATATATTTT. It is translated as CSARVEGENTIYF.

This clonotype was recorded many times. The V and J genes are TRBV5-1 and TRBJ1-1; D call uncertain. Germline loops: CDR1 SGHRS, CDR2 YFSETQ. CDR3 length: 12 residues. The V end was cut by 4 bases, the J end by 5 bases, with 9 bases between. Here the CDR3 reads CASSAGLTEAFF. The DNA for the CDR3 is TGCGCCAGCAGCGCCGGGTTGACTGAAGCTTTCTTT.

There are many counts of this clonotype. This chain links TRBV20-1 with TRBJ2-5, with 8 bases that match TRBD1. This CDR3 is 13 amino acids long. The germline gives CDR1 DFQATT, CDR2 SNEGSKA (reference sequence). The trim removed 6 bases at V and 4 bases at J, leaving 7 bases unmatched. As DNA, the CDR3 is TGCAGTGCCCTTAGGACAGGGAGAGAGACCCAGTACTTC. It is translated as CSALRTGRETQYF.

This clonotype was seen repeatedly, ten times or more. The chain is built from TRBV9 and TRBJ2-3; D might be TRBD2 (5 bases). The germline V gene has CDR1 SGDLS and CDR2 YYNGEE. V gave up 1 base and J gave up 0 bases, with 12 bases separating them. This CDR3 spans 16 amino acids. The DNA of the CDR3 is TGTGCCAGCAGCGTAAGGAGCGGTACTAGCACAGATACGCAGTATTTT. This translates into CASSVRSGTSTDTQYF.

At least ten counts were recorded for this clonotype. This chain links TRBV12-3 or TRBV12-4 with TRBJ2-7, with 11 nucleotides matching TRBD1. CDR3 length: 13 residues. After removal of 6 bases from V and 9 bases from J, the junction contained 7 bases not matched to a gene. CDR3 amino acids: CASSSGTGGRQYF. The DNA for the CDR3 is TGTGCCAGCAGCAGTGGGACAGGGGGAAGGCAGTACTTC.

This clonotype was counted many times. The chain links TRBV7-2 to TRBJ2-2; 8 bases fit TRBD1. This CDR3 contains 16 residues. V was clipped by 5 bases and J by 7 bases; unmatched bases: 12. The V gene's germline CDR1 is SGHTA and CDR2 FQGNSA. The CDR3 sequence is CASSLVPGGVSGELFF. The CDR3 DNA reads as TGTGCCAGCAGCCTTGTACCAGGGGGCGTGAGCGGGGAGCTGTTTTTT. The full variable domain, rest sourced from reference TRBV7-2 and TRBJ2-2, is GAGVSQSPSNKVTEKGKDVELRCDPISGHTALYWYRQSLGQGLEFLIYFQGNSAPDKSGLPSDRFSAERTGGSVSTLTIQRTQQEDSAVYLCASSLVPGGVSGELFFGEGSRLTVL.

This clonotype was seen more than once but under ten times. V usage is TRBV20-1 and J usage is TRBJ2-5, with D maybe TRBD2 (6 bases). Germline CDR1 DFQATT, CDR2 SNEGSKA (reference sequence). V lost 3 bases, J lost 3 bases, and 14 bases lay in between. This CDR3 is built from 14 residues. Here the CDR3 reads CSASRSRGKETQYF. Written as DNA, the CDR3 is TGCAGTGCTAGTCGGTCGCGGGGAAAAGAGACCCAGTACTTC.

This clonotype has at least ten counts. V and J are TRBV5-6 and TRBJ2-7; weak D call: TRBD1 (5 bases). This CDR3 has 12 amino acids. With 3 bases removed from V and 3 bases from J, the gap between germline ends came to 7 bases. CDR1 SGHDT and CDR2 YYEEEE come from the germline V gene. This chain's CDR3 is CASSSDNYEQYV. The CDR3 region has the DNA TGTGCCAGCAGCTCGGACAACTACGAGCAGTACGTC.

This clonotype was seen only a few times. This rearrangement joins TRBV12-3 or TRBV12-4 to TRBJ2-1; 13 bases are shared with TRBD2. CDR3 size: 17 residues. Losses at the gene ends were 6 bases for V and 0 bases for J; bases not matched to a gene: 5. CDR3 amino acids: CASSPGTSGVSYNEQFF. The DNA for the CDR3 is TGTGCCAGCAGCCCTGGGACTAGCGGGGTCTCCTACAATGAGCAGTTCTTC.

This clonotype was recorded many times. This chain joins TRBV12-3 or TRBV12-4 and TRBJ1-1; D is unresolved. This CDR3 region has 11 residues. Between the trimmed V and J ends, which lost 8 bases and 5 bases, there was a span of 9 bases. Here the CDR3 reads CASRAATEAFF. In DNA, the CDR3 is TGTGCCAGCCGGGCAGCTACTGAAGCTTTCTTT.

This clonotype was counted between two and nine times. V is TRBV20-1 and J is TRBJ2-3; no definite D call. The CDR3 is 15 residues long. Germline CDR1 DFQATT, CDR2 SNEGSKA (reference sequence). With 3 bases removed from V and 6 bases from J, the gap between germline ends came to 19 bases. The CDR3 nucleotides are TGCAGTGCTAGGTACATGGGCGACATAGCCGATACGCAGTATTTT. Its protein is CSARYMGDIADTQYF.

This clonotype showed up many times. The chain couples TRBV6-1 to TRBJ1-1; tentatively, D is TRBD1 (6 bases). Germline values: CDR1 MNHNS, CDR2 SASEGT. V lost 5 bases and J 5 bases, leaving 12 bases between the germline ends. The CDR3 spans 13 residues. The CDR3 DNA sequence: TGTGCCAGCAGTCGGGGGCGCGGAACTGAAGCTTTCTTT. Protein sequence: CASSRGRGTEAFF.

This clonotype was observed at least ten times. V usage is TRBV7-2 and J usage is TRBJ2-7; no firm D call. The germline V and J ends were trimmed by 5 bases and 6 bases, with 11 bases remaining between them. Looked up from germline, CDR1 is SGHTA and CDR2 is FQGNSA. The CDR3 totals 12 residues. The CDR3 DNA is TGTGCCAGCAGCGCCTATCACGGCGAGCAGTACTTC. Protein: CASSAYHGEQYF.

This chain uses TRBV29-1 with TRBJ2-2; possibly TRBD2 for D (5 bases). CDR1 is SQVTM, CDR2 ANQGSEA, per germline. The CDR3 sequence is 17 residues long. Trimming took off 0 bases at V and 1 base at J, with 15 bases between the two ends. The CDR3: CSVEDLGREGNTGELFF. The DNA of the CDR3 is TGCAGCGTTGAAGATCTCGGCCGGGAAGGGAACACCGGGGAGCTGTTTTTT.